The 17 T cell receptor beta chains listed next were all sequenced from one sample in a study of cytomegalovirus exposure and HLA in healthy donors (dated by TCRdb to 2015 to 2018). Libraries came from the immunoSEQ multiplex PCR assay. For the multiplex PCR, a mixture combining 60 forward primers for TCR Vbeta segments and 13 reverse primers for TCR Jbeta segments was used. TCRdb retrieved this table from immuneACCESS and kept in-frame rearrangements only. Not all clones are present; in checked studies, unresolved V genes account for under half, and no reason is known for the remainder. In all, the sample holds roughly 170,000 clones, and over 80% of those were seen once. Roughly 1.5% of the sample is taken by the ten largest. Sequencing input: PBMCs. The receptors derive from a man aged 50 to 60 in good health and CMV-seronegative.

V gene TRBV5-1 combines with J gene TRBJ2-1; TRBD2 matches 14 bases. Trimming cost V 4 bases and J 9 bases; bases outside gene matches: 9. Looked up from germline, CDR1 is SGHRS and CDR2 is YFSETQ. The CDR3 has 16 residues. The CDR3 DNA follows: TGCGCCAGCAGCCCGGGACTAGCGGGGGCCGGGAGTGAGCAGTTCTTC. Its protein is CASSPGLAGAGSEQFF.

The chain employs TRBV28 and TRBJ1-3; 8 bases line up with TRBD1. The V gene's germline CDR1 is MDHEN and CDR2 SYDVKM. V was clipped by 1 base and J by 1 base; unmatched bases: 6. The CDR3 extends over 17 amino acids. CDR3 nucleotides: TGTGCCAGCAGTTTATCCCGTCAGGGGGCGTCTGGAAACACCATATATTTT. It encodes CASSLSRQGASGNTIYF.

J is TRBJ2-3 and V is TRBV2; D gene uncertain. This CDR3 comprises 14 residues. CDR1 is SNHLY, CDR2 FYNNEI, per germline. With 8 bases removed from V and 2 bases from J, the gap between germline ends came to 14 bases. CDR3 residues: CASLSAGATDTQYF. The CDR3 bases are TGTGCCAGCTTGTCAGCCGGAGCCACAGATACGCAGTATTTT.

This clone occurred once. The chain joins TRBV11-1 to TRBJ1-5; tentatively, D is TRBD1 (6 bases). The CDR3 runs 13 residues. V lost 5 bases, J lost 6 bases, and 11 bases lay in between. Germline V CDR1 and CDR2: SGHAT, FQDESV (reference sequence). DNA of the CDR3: TGTGCCAGCAGCCAGGGGCTGAGTCAGCCCCAGCATTTT. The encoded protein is CASSQGLSQPQHF.

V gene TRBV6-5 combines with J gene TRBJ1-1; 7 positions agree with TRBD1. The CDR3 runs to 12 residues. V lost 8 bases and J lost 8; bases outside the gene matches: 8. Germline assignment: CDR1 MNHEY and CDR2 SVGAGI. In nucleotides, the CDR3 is TGTGCCAGCGGCAATCGGGACAGCGAAGCTTTCTTT. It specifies CASGNRDSEAFF.

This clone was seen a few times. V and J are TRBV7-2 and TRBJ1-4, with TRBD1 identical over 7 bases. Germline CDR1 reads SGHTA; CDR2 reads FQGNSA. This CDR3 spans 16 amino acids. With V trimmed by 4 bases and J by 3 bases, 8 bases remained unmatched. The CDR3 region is CASSSQPTGANEKLFF. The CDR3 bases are TGTGCCAGCAGCTCCCAACCCACAGGGGCTAATGAAAAACTGTTTTTT.

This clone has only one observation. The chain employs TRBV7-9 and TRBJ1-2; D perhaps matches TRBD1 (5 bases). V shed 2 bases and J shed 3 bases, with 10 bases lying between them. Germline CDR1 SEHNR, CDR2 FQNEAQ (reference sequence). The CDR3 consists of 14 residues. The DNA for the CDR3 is TGTGCCAGCAGCTTAAAGGAGGGACACTATGGCTACACCTTC. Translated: CASSLKEGHYGYTF.

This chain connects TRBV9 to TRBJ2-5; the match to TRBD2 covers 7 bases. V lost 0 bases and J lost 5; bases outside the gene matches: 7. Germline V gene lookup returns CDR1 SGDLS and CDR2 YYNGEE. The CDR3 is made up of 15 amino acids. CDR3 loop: CASSVGAGVGETQYF. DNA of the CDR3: TGTGCCAGCAGCGTAGGGGCGGGGGTAGGGGAGACCCAGTACTTC.

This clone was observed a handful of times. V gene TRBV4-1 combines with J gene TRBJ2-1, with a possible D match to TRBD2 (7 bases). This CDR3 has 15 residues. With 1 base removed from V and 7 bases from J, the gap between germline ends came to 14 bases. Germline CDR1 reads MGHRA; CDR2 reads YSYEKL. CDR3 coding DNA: TGCGCCAGCAGCCAAGGGGGGGGCCGCCTAAATGAGCAGTTCTTC. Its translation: CASSQGGGRLNEQFF.

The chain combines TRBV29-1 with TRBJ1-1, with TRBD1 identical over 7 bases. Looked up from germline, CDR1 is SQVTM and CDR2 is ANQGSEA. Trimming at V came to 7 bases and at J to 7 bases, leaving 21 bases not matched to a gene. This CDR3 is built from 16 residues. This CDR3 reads CSAKSSGGQGGFEAFF. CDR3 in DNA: TGCAGCGCCAAAAGCTCTGGAGGCCAGGGGGGTTTTGAAGCTTTCTTT. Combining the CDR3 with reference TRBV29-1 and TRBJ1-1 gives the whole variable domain SAVISQKPSRDICQRGTSLTIQCQVDSQVTMMFWYRQQPGQSLTLIATANQGSEATYESGFVIDKFPISRPNLTFSTLTVSNMSPEDSSIYLCSAKSSGGQGGFEAFFGQGTRLTVV.

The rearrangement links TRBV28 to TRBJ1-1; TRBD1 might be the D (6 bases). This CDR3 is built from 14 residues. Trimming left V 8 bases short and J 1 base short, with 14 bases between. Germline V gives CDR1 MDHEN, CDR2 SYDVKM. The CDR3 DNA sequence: TGTGCCAGCGGTTCGGCGACAGGGAACACTGAAGCTTTCTTT. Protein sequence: CASGSATGNTEAFF.

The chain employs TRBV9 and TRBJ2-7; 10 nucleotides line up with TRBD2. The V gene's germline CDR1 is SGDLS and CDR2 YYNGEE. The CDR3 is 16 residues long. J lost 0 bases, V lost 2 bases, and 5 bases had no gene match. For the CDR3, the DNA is TGTGCCAGCAGCGTCTCCGGGACTAGCGTCTCCTACGAGCAGTACTTC. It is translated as CASSVSGTSVSYEQYF.

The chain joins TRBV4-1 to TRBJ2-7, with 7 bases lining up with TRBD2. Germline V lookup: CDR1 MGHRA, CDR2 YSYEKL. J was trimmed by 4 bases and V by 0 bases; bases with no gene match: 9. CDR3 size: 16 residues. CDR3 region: CASSQEEGGVRYEQYF. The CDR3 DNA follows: TGCGCCAGCAGCCAAGAGGAGGGAGGGGTTAGGTACGAGCAGTACTTC.

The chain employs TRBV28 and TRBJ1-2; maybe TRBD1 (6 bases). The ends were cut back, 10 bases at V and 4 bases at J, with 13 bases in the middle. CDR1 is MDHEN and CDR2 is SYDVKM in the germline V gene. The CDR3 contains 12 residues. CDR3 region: CATGGRLYGYTF. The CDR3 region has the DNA TGTGCCACCGGGGGGCGACTCTATGGCTACACCTTC.

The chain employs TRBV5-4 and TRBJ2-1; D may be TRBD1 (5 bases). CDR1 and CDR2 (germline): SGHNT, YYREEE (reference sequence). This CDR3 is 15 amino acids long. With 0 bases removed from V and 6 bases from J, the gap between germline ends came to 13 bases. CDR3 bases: TGTGCCAGCAGCTTGGGGTCCAGGGTGCCCAATGAGCAGTTCTTC. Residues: CASSLGSRVPNEQFF.

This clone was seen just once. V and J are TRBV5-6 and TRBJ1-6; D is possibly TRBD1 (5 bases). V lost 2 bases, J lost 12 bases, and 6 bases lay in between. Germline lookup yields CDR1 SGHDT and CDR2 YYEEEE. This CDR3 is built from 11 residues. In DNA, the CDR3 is TGTGCCAGCAGCTTAAGGGGACCCCTCCACTTT. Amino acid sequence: CASSLRGPLHF.

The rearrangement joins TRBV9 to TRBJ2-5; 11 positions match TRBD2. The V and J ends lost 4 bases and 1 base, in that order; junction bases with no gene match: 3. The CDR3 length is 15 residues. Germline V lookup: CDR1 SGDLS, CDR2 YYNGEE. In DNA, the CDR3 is TGTGCCAGCAGCACTAGCGGGGGCCCCCAAGAGACCCAGTACTTC. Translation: CASSTSGGPQETQYF.